The 10 T cell receptor beta chains reported below all come from one sample, sequenced in a study of CD8 T cells in ankylosing spondylitis. TCRdb redid the calling of the 5' RACE reads with MiXCR, one entry per CDR3 protein. This sample has about 240,000 distinct CDR3 sequences; around 7.8% occur once, and the top ten carry under 7.5%. Sequencing input: blood, either unsorted or a sorted T cell fraction (not recorded which). These receptors originate from a male donor with ankylosing spondylitis or in good health (not recorded which).

This clonotype has a count of ten or more. The rearrangement links TRBV4-1 to TRBJ2-1; D remains unclear. Germline loops: CDR1 MGHRA, CDR2 YSYEKL. The CDR3 spans 14 residues. V gave up 2 bases and J gave up 8 bases, with 13 bases separating them. CDR3: CASSQQQAYHEQFF. The CDR3 nucleotides read TGCGCCAGCAGCCAACAGCAGGCGTATCATGAGCAGTTCTTC.

The J gene is TRBJ2-5, the V gene TRBV5-1; 11 bases align to TRBD2. The CDR3 consists of 16 residues. The V and J ends lost 3 bases and 2 bases, in that order; junction bases with no gene match: 6. Germline V gene data show CDR1 as SGHRS and CDR2 as YFSETQ. The CDR3 protein is CASSSGLAGSQETQYF. The CDR3 DNA is TGCGCCAGCAGCTCCGGACTAGCGGGTTCTCAAGAGACCCAGTACTTC.

Ten or more counts support this clonotype. The rearrangement links TRBV5-6 to TRBJ1-1; TRBD1 might be the D (6 bases). The CDR3 runs to 15 residues. Looked up from germline, CDR1 is SGHDT and CDR2 is YYEEEE. V dropped 3 bases and J dropped 0 bases, with 12 bases sitting between them. Here the CDR3 reads CASSSRQDLNTEAFF. CDR3 sequence (DNA): TGTGCCAGCAGCTCCCGACAGGACCTGAACACTGAAGCTTTCTTT. Drawing the rest from reference TRBV5-6 and TRBJ1-1, the complete variable domain is DAGVTQSPTHLIKTRGQQVTLRCSPKSGHDTVSWYQQALGQGPQFIFQYYEEEERQRGNFPDRFSGHQFPNYSSELNVNALLLGDSALYLCASSSRQDLNTEAFFGQGTRLTVV.

The chain employs TRBV20-1 and TRBJ2-3, with D tentatively TRBD2 (6 bases). Germline CDR1 reads DFQATT; CDR2 reads SNEGSKA (reference sequence). Between the trimmed V and J ends, which lost 3 bases and 3 bases, there was a span of 19 bases. This CDR3 has 16 residues. CDR3 DNA: TGCAGTGCTAGTACCCTTAATACCGGGAGAACAGATACGCAGTATTTT. Translated: CSASTLNTGRTDTQYF.

This clonotype was seen at least ten times. Written as DNA, the CDR3 is TGTGCCAGCAGCTTCTCGGGACAGGGCATCTACGAGCAGTACTTC. Amino acid sequence: CASSFSGQGIYEQYF. V is TRBV7-2 and J is TRBJ2-7; 9 nucleotides align to TRBD1. There are 15 residues in the CDR3. Germline V gives CDR1 SGHTA, CDR2 FQGNSA. The V and J ends lost 3 bases and 3 bases, in that order; junction bases with no gene match: 6.

This clonotype was picked up many times. This rearrangement joins TRBV20-1 to TRBJ2-1; TRBD1 or TRBD2 may be the D gene (6 bases each). The germline V gene encodes CDR1 DFQATT and CDR2 SNEGSKA (reference sequence). The CDR3 is made up of 14 amino acids. Trimming left V 0 bases short and J 8 bases short, with 14 bases between. The CDR3 is CSARDQRGAHEQFF. The CDR3 bases are TGCAGTGCTAGAGATCAAAGGGGGGCGCATGAGCAGTTCTTC.

This clonotype has ten or more counts. This chain connects TRBV12-3 or TRBV12-4 to TRBJ2-2; 8 bases are a match to TRBD1. With 5 bases clipped from V and 7 bases from J, the junction kept 9 bases outside the gene matches. This CDR3 is 15 amino acids long. CDR3 protein: CASSPPTGVDGELFF. The CDR3 DNA reads as TGTGCCAGCAGTCCCCCGACAGGGGTTGACGGGGAGCTGTTTTTT.

This clonotype was counted ten times or more. This rearrangement joins TRBV12-3 or TRBV12-4 to TRBJ1-1; D is unresolved. This CDR3 is 15 amino acids long. The ends were cut back, 2 bases at V and 1 base at J, with 11 bases in the middle. The CDR3 nucleotides are TGTGCCAGCAGTTTACTGGGGTTCGGGAACACTGAAGCTTTCTTT. It encodes CASSLLGFGNTEAFF.

J is TRBJ1-4 and V is TRBV5-4; TRBD1 matches 10 bases. Germline CDR1 SGHNT, CDR2 YYREEE (reference sequence). The V gene end was trimmed by 3 bases and the J gene end by 7 bases; junction bases not matched to a gene: 3. The CDR3 contains 14 residues. CDR3 amino acids: CASSSGTGVEKLFF. The CDR3 bases are TGTGCCAGCAGCTCCGGGACAGGGGTTGAAAAACTGTTTTTT.

V and J are TRBV4-3 and TRBJ1-1; TRBD1 aligns across 7 bases. Per the germline V gene, CDR1 is LGHNA and CDR2 is YSLEER. This CDR3 is built from 16 residues. V gave up 0 bases and J gave up 1 base; unmatched junction bases: 5. The CDR3 sequence: CASSQDATGKNTEAFF. The CDR3 nucleotides read TGCGCCAGCAGCCAAGATGCGACAGGGAAGAACACTGAAGCTTTCTTT.